This TCR beta chain stems from a study of T cells in Graves' hyperthyroidism and ophthalmopathy. If no ophthalmopathy progression occurred within 18 months, Graves' hyperthyroidism was stable. Germline V gene data show CDR1 as DFQATT and CDR2 as SNEGSKA (reference sequence). Unmatched junction bases numbered 11, after V lost 7 bases and J lost 1 base. The CDR3 runs to 15 residues. Note on this clonotype: A much more abundant neighbour one base away suggests this may be a read error.

What was amplified from RNA transcripts were TCR beta CDR3 regions. During a first-round RT-PCR of the TCR CDR3, the HTBI primer set was used. TCRdb reprocessed the multiplex PCR reads with MiXCR, giving one entry per CDR3 protein. In the table there are under 350,000 distinct CDR3 sequences, around a sixth of which are singletons. The sample consisted of blood. This receptor was obtained from a woman aged 45 to 65 with Graves' hyperthyroidism. The chain couples TRBV20-1 to TRBJ2-3; 7 positions match TRBD1. The CDR3 DNA follows: TGCAGTGGAAGTTGGCGACAGGGCTGCACAGATACGCAGTATTTT. Translating it yields CSGSWRQGCTDTQYF.